Below, 18 T cell receptor beta chains from the same sample are listed, as sequenced in a study of CD8 T cells in Susac syndrome (dated by TCRdb to about 2019). Receptor amplification or capture employed the immunoSEQ multiplex PCR assay. RNA was extracted with the RNeasy kit and about 0.45 to 1 ug was reverse transcribed using random hexamers. TCRdb handled the public reads itself, with Q25 trimming in fastp and clone calling in MiXCR, and kept productive beta chains. Records with the same CDR3 protein are collapsed into one entry carrying the most frequent genes and DNA. The sample table holds a few hundred thousand distinct CDR3 sequences, of which about 94% were seen once. 0.15% to 0.2% of the sample lies in the top ten. The specimen was CD4+ T cells from PBMCs. These receptors were obtained from a human donor with Susac syndrome.

The chain joins TRBV2 to TRBJ1-4, with TRBD1 matching 7 bases. V gave up 5 bases and J gave up 8 bases; unmatched junction bases: 8. The CDR3 sequence is 14 residues long. Germline loops: CDR1 SNHLY, CDR2 FYNNEI. In nucleotides, the CDR3 is TGTGCCAGCAGTATCGACAGGGTGGGCGAAAAACTGTTTTTT. Encoded protein: CASSIDRVGEKLFF.

The chain employs TRBV7-2 and TRBJ2-7, with 11 nucleotides matching TRBD2. This CDR3 has 16 amino acids. Germline CDR1 reads SGHTA; CDR2 reads FQGNSA. The trim removed 1 base at V and 5 bases at J, leaving 7 bases unmatched. CDR3 nucleotide sequence: TGTGCCAGCAGCTTAGAACGACTAGCGGGGCGGAACGAGCAGTACTTC. This codes for CASSLERLAGRNEQYF.

This clonotype was seen only once. This chain connects TRBV29-1 to TRBJ2-1; 11 nucleotides match TRBD2. After removal of 4 bases from V and 8 bases from J, the junction contained 4 bases not matched to a gene. The CDR3 covers 13 residues. Germline-derived CDR1 and CDR2 are SQVTM and ANQGSEA. The CDR3 loop reads CSVAGSGGDEQFF. In DNA, the CDR3 is TGCAGCGTTGCGGGTAGCGGGGGGGATGAGCAGTTCTTC.

The chain combines TRBV9 with TRBJ1-2; 7 bases match TRBD1. Germline V lookup: CDR1 SGDLS, CDR2 YYNGEE. The CDR3 has 14 residues. J gave up 9 bases and V 2 bases, and 10 bases lay outside the gene matches. The CDR3 loop is CASSVGTAGVSYTF. As DNA, the CDR3 is TGTGCCAGCAGCGTGGGGACAGCCGGAGTGAGCTACACCTTC.

The V call is TRBV3-1, the J call TRBJ1-6, with TRBD1 matching 7 bases. V shed 4 bases and J 7 bases; nucleotides not matched to a gene: 10. This CDR3 has 16 residues. Germline V gene data show CDR1 as LGHDT and CDR2 as YNNKEL (reference sequence). CDR3: CASSPNDRVGNSPLHF. CDR3 nucleotide sequence: TGTGCCAGCAGCCCGAACGACAGGGTAGGAAATTCACCCCTCCACTTT.

The chain couples TRBV2 to TRBJ2-1, with no clear D. Germline CDR1 is SNHLY and CDR2 is FYNNEI. CDR3 length: 12 amino acids. V shed 6 bases and J shed 10 bases, with 13 bases lying between them. Here the CDR3 reads CASRAASIEQFF. The CDR3 bases are TGTGCCAGCAGGGCTGCCTCGATAGAGCAGTTCTTC.

In the case of this clonotype: A read error may account for a junction end that differs from germline. The chain carries TRBV20-1 and TRBJ1-1; TRBD1 might be the D (5 bases). CDR3 size: 12 residues. CDR1 is DFQATT, CDR2 SNEGSKA, per germline (reference sequence). The CDR3 DNA reads as TGCAGTGCTAGATGGGGGGGGAATGAAGTTTTCTTT. It encodes CSARWGGNEVFF.

The table lists this clonotype with a count of one. The V and J genes are TRBV6-5 and TRBJ2-7; D is possibly TRBD1 (6 bases). The ends were cut back, 0 bases at V and 1 base at J, with 16 bases in the middle. Germline V lookup: CDR1 MNHEY, CDR2 SVGAGI. The CDR3 loop spans 17 amino acids. The CDR3 DNA follows: TGTGCCAGCAGTTACTCGATTGAGGGGGTGGGGTCCTACGAGCAGTACTTC. Translation gives CASSYSIEGVGSYEQYF.

V and J are TRBV5-1 and TRBJ1-2, with D possibly matching TRBD1 (6 bases). This CDR3 spans 13 amino acids. The V end was cut by 5 bases, the J end by 8 bases, with 16 bases between. CDR1 and CDR2 from the germline V gene are SGHRS and YFSETQ. CDR3 loop: CASRGQTTPGYTF. The CDR3 region has the DNA TGCGCCAGCAGGGGACAAACTACGCCCGGCTACACCTTC.

The gene calls are TRBV28 and TRBJ2-7, with a weak D call TRBD1 (5 bases). The germline gives CDR1 MDHEN, CDR2 SYDVKM. This CDR3 region has 15 residues. Trimming took 2 bases from V and 0 from J, leaving 11 bases between them. The CDR3 region has the DNA TGTGCCAGCAGTTTAGTTAGGGGCAACTCCTACGAGCAGTACTTC. Translation: CASSLVRGNSYEQYF.

In DNA, the CDR3 is TGTGCCAGCAGTTTGGGACTTTCCGAGCAGTACTTC. It yields the protein CASSLGLSEQYF. The J gene is TRBJ2-7, the V gene TRBV28; D may be TRBD2 (6 bases). This CDR3 contains 12 residues. Germline-derived CDR1 and CDR2 are MDHEN and SYDVKM. Trimming stripped 3 bases from V and 6 bases from J, with 9 bases between.

This clonotype has just one count. The chain couples TRBV11-3 to TRBJ2-2; D not resolved. The CDR3 spans 14 residues. Germline values: CDR1 SGHNT, CDR2 YENEEA. With 2 bases removed from V and 6 bases from J, the gap between germline ends came to 10 bases. CDR3 coding DNA: TGTGCCAGCAGCTTAATGGCTAGTTCCGGGGAGCTGTTTTTT. This codes for CASSLMASSGELFF. Looking up the rest from reference TRBV11-3 and TRBJ2-2 gives the full variable domain: EAGVVQSPRYKIIEKKQPVAFWCNPISGHNTLYWYLQNLGQGPELLIRYENEEAVDDSQLPKDRFSAERLKGVDSTLKIQPAELGDSAVYLCASSLMASSGELFFGEGSRLTVL.

V and J are TRBV3-1 and TRBJ1-1; the D is unclear. Germline V gene data show CDR1 as LGHDT and CDR2 as YNNKEL (reference sequence). CDR3 length: 14 amino acids. V dropped 0 bases and J dropped 0 bases, with 5 bases sitting between them. This CDR3 reads CASSQDSVNTEAFF. Written as DNA, the CDR3 is TGTGCCAGCAGCCAAGATTCAGTGAACACTGAAGCTTTCTTT.

V usage is TRBV11-2 and J usage is TRBJ2-1, with 9 bases fitting TRBD2. J gave up 3 bases and V 4 bases, and 7 bases lay outside the gene matches. In germline, CDR1 is SGHAT, CDR2 FQNNGV. The CDR3 is 16 amino acids. The CDR3 loop reads CASSSRAGGSYNEQFF. CDR3 sequence (DNA): TGTGCCAGCAGCTCGAGAGCGGGGGGAAGCTACAATGAGCAGTTCTTC.

The chain couples TRBV29-1 to TRBJ2-3, with D possibly matching TRBD2 (7 bases). V lost 4 bases and J 5 bases, leaving 16 bases between the germline ends. Germline V CDR1 and CDR2: SQVTM, ANQGSEA. The CDR3 is made up of 14 amino acids. CDR3 in amino acids: CSVVRGARGDTQYF. DNA of the CDR3: TGCAGCGTTGTACGGGGGGCCCGTGGAGATACGCAGTATTTT.

The chain links TRBV19 to TRBJ1-5, with D maybe TRBD1 (6 bases). The CDR3 sequence is 17 residues long. Germline CDR1 LNHDA, CDR2 SQIVND (reference sequence). Trimming pared 0 bases from V and 2 bases from J, leaving 14 bases between. CDR3 sequence: CASSIDGTSGRNQPQHF. CDR3 bases: TGTGCCAGTAGTATAGATGGGACATCCGGGCGCAATCAGCCCCAGCATTTT.

This clonotype was observed a single time. The chain links TRBV5-5 to TRBJ2-2; TRBD2 might be the D (6 bases). The CDR3 has 14 residues. The ends were cut back, 0 bases at V and 3 bases at J, with 6 bases in the middle. Per germline, CDR1 SGHKS and CDR2 YYEKEE (reference sequence). CDR3 in DNA: TGTGCCAGCAGCTTGGTAGCGGACACCGGGGAGCTGTTTTTT. It specifies CASSLVADTGELFF.

This sequence joins TRBV29-1 and TRBJ1-1; D gene ambiguous. V lost 1 base to trimming and J lost 0 bases, with 9 bases between them. This CDR3 is built from 14 residues. Germline V lookup: CDR1 SQVTM, CDR2 ANQGSEA. Here the CDR3 reads CSVEGVSMNTEAFF. The CDR3 nucleotides read TGCAGCGTTGAAGGCGTCAGTATGAACACTGAAGCTTTCTTT.